Below, 4 T cell receptor beta chains from the same sample are listed, as sequenced in a study of blood T cell repertoires in COVID-19. The data were produced by immunoSEQ multiplex PCR, yet TCRdb's version contains in-frame clones alone and is incomplete. Of 55,000 to 70,000 clones in the sample, roughly four fifths were seen once. The sample was peripheral blood. Receptors originate from a woman older than 75 with acute or convalescent COVID-19.

V is TRBV15 and J is TRBJ1-4; D gene ambiguous. Germline V CDR1 and CDR2: LNHNV, YYDKDF (reference sequence). There are 14 residues in the CDR3. Trimming removed 4 bases at V and 8 bases at J, with 14 bases between. CDR3 nucleotides: TGTGCCACCAGCACAGACGGGGTAGGGGAAAAACTGTTTTTT. This encodes CATSTDGVGEKLFF.

Only a few counts were recorded for this clone. The chain uses TRBV5-1 and TRBJ2-3; D possibly corresponds to TRBD2 (6 bases). This CDR3 is 14 amino acids long. Germline-derived CDR1 and CDR2 are SGHRS and YFSETQ. Between the trimmed V and J ends, which lost 1 base and 2 bases, there was a span of 8 bases. The CDR3 bases are TGCGCCAGCAGCTTGTTAGCGGCCACAGATACGCAGTATTTT. Protein product: CASSLLAATDTQYF.

This chain connects TRBV2 to TRBJ2-3; the match to TRBD2 covers 11 bases. The CDR3 covers 15 residues. Losses at the gene ends were 6 bases for V and 0 bases for J; bases not matched to a gene: 2. Per the germline V gene, CDR1 is SNHLY and CDR2 is FYNNEI. CDR3 bases: TGTGCCAGCAGCCTAGCGGGGGGTAGCACAGATACGCAGTATTTT. Translation gives CASSLAGGSTDTQYF.

The chain joins TRBV29-1 to TRBJ2-2, with D unresolved. This CDR3 contains 13 residues. The germline V gene has CDR1 SQVTM and CDR2 ANQGSEA. With 4 bases removed from V and 5 bases from J, the gap between germline ends came to 11 bases. CDR3 region: CSVAPQLTGELFF. As DNA, the CDR3 is TGCAGCGTTGCGCCCCAACTGACCGGGGAGCTGTTTTTT.